Detailed here is one T cell receptor beta chain. Antigen: not known. This CDR3 region has 12 residues. Germline V gene sequence: CDR1 MNHEY, CDR2 SVGAGI. V lost 4 bases, J lost 11 bases, and 9 bases lay in between. Clones were sequenced by immunoSEQ multiplex PCR, and TCRdb holds only the in-frame ones, with some missing. The table includes some 40,000 clones, approximately 84% detected once. The data are from a study of STAT5B mutations in CD4+ large granular lymphocyte leukemia. Study observations and caveats: 8/27 top patient clones versus 2/35 control clones were TRBV06-family.

The chain employs TRBV6-5 and TRBJ1-6, with unresolved D. Sequencing was done on a sample of CD4+ T cells from blood buffy coats. The sequence was obtained from a human donor in good health. The CDR3 spells CASSLLDTPLHF. The CDR3 nucleotides are TGTGCCAGCAGTTTACTCGATACACCCCTCCACTTT.